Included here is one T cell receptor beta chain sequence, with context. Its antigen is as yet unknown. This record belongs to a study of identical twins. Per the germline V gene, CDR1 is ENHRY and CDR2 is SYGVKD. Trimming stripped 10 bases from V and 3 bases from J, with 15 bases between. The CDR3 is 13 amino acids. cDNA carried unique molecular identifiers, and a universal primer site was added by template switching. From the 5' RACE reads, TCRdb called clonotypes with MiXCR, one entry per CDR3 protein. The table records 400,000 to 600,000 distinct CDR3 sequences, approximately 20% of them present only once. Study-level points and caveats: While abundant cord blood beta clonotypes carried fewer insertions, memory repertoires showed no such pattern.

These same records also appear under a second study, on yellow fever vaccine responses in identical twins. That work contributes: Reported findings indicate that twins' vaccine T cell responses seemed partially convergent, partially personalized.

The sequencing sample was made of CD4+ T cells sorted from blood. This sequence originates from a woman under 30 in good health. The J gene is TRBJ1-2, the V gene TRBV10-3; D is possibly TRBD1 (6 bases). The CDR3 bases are TGTGCCACGGGCAGGGGCTCGGACTATGGCTACACCTTC. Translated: CATGRGSDYGYTF.